Listed below are T cell receptor beta chains from one sample, sequenced in a study of monozygotic twins with inflammatory bowel disease. TCRdb re-called the 5' RACE reads; one entry per CDR3 protein, DNA not given. Its table lists 210,000 or so distinct CDR3 sequences. The material sequenced was blood. The receptors were gathered from a human donor with ulcerative colitis or Crohn's disease, or a healthy co-twin of an affected twin (not recorded which). Both conserved end residues are part of each CDR3.

>16|TRBJ2-7|TRBV10-3
CAISESWAGNSYEQYF
>16|TRBJ1-3|TRBV7-9
CASSFKTQTPGNVIYF
>16|TRBJ1-5|TRBV7-9
CASSLATGGNNQPQHF
>13|TRBJ2-7|TRBV10-3
CAGKRDLVDEQYF
>14|TRBJ2-2|TRBV20-1
CSAGGGGMAGELFF
>18|TRBJ2-2|TRBV5-1
CASTLGRLAGDLTGELFF
>13|TRBJ2-1|TRBV29-1
CSVEGDGYNEQFF
>13|TRBJ1-2|TRBV4-2
CASSRGQGHGYTF
>14|TRBJ2-1|TRBV2
CASTRTSGVHEQFF
>16|TRBJ2-7|TRBV27
CASSQGGLANSYELYF
>15|TRBJ2-2|TRBV12-3/TRBV12-4
CASNKHLTNTGELFF
>13|TRBJ2-1|TRBV6-5
CASSYSARGEQFF
>16|TRBJ1-5|TRBV6-5
CASSYSSGGGGQPQHF
>14|TRBJ2-5|TRBV29-1
CSVHHPWGAETQYF
>18|TRBJ1-3|TRBV11-1
CASSFGGLPSLSGNTIYF
>14|TRBJ2-1|TRBV5-4
CASSFFLEDNEQFF
>16|TRBJ2-1|TRBV5-5
CASSLEILAGKNEQFF
>12|TRBJ1-1|TRBV7-8
CASSLSDRVAFF
>12|TRBJ1-5|TRBV10-3
CAISSEVGPQHF
>15|TRBJ1-5|TRBV6-2/TRBV6-3
CASSYLPGGEQPQHF
>14|TRBJ1-6|TRBV5-1
CASSFREGNSPLHF
>13|TRBJ2-3|TRBV12-5
CASGLTGIGTQYF
>14|TRBJ1-4|TRBV2
CASSPQPRGGKLFF
>12|TRBJ2-2|TRBV9
CASSVGPGELFF
>15|TRBJ1-4|TRBV5-1
CASSLEGRANEKLFF
>16|TRBJ2-1|TRBV24-1
CATSSAGTSGVKVQFF
>15|TRBJ1-4|TRBV5-1
CASSLDQATNEKLFF
>14|TRBJ1-6|TRBV19
CASRGTFYNSPLHF
>14|TRBJ1-1|TRBV5-6
CASSLALTNTEAFF
>14|TRBJ1-5|TRBV4-3
CASSQDAGNQPQHF
>14|TRBJ1-1|TRBV28
CASSFGTTHTEAFF
>16|TRBJ1-6|TRBV27
CASRPGTGAYNSPLHF
>16|TRBJ2-1|TRBV7-9
CASSLWGASNYNEQFF
>16|TRBJ2-1|TRBV2
CASTLSGSPSYNEQFF
>12|TRBJ2-7|TRBV10-3
CAISQLNYEQYF
>16|TRBJ2-1|TRBV20-1
CSASPRAASSYNEQFF
>12|TRBJ2-1|TRBV7-9
CASRTGVNEQFF
>14|TRBJ2-5|TRBV4-3
CASSQETDRGPQYF
>15|TRBJ1-3|TRBV10-3
CAISDPGTSGNTIYF
>15|TRBJ1-3|TRBV27
CASSSRDRAGNTIYF
>14|TRBJ2-7|TRBV6-1
CASSSRDRGYEQYF
>17|TRBJ2-2|TRBV6-1
CASSLAKKYWDTGELFF
>15|TRBJ2-5|TRBV11-2
CASSSNLGRQETQYF
>16|TRBJ2-6|TRBV5-1
CASMIGSSSGANVLTF
>13|TRBJ2-5|TRBV20-1
CSARVGGGETQYF
>17|TRBJ1-4|TRBV7-6
CASSLLFEAATNEKLFF
>14|TRBJ2-5|TRBV4-2
CASSQGAGIETQYF
>14|TRBJ1-1|TRBV5-6
CASSWQGMNTEAFF
>14|TRBJ1-2|TRBV12-3/TRBV12-4
CASSPSGGYYGYTF
>12|TRBJ1-6|TRBV5-4
CASSSFRSPLHF
>15|TRBJ2-2|TRBV5-6
CASSPAASNTGELFF
>15|TRBJ1-4|TRBV7-9
CASSLVRPAEGKLFF
>16|TRBJ2-6|TRBV14
CASSRGFLSGANVLTF
>15|TRBJ2-5|TRBV15
CATSSDVGRQETQYF
>15|TRBJ2-2|TRBV28
CASSSGLDFIGELFF
>12|TRBJ2-2|TRBV29-1
CSVIYDTGELFF
>15|TRBJ2-3|TRBV5-1
CASSLVGVGTDTQYF